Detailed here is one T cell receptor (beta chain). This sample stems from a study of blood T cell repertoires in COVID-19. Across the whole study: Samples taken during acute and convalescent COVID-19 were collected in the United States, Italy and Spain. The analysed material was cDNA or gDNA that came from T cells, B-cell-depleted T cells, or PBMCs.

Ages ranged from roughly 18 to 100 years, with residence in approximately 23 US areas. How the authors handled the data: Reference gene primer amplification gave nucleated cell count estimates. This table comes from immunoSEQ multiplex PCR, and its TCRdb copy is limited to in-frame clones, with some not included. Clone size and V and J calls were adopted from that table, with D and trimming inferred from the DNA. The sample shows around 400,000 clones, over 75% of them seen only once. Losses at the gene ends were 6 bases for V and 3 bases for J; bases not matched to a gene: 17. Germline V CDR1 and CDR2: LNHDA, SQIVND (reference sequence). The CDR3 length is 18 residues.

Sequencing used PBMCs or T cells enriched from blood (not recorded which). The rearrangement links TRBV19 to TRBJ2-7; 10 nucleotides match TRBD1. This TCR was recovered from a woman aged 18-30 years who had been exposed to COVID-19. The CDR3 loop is CASSSSTGGDQPIYEQYF. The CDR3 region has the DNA TGTGCCAGTAGCAGCTCGACAGGGGGCGATCAGCCTATCTACGAGCAGTACTTC. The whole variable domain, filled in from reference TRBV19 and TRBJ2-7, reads DGGITQSPKYLFRKEGQNVTLSCEQNLNHDAMYWYRQDPGQGLRLIYYSQIVNDFQKGDIAEGYSVSREKKESFPLTVTSAQKNPTAFYLCASSSSTGGDQPIYEQYFGPGTRLTVT.